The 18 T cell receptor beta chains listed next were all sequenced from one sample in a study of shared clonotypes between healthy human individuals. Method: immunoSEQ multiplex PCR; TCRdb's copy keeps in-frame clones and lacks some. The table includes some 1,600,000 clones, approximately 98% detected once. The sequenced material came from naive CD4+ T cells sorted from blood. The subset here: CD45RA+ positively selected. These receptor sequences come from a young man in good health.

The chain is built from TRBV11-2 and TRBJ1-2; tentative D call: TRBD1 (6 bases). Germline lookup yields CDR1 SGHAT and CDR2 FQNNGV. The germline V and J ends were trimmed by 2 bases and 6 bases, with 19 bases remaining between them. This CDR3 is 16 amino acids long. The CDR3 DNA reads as TGTGCCAGCAGCTTACGAGGGGTACGAGGGGGAGATGGCTACACCTTC. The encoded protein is CASSLRGVRGGDGYTF.

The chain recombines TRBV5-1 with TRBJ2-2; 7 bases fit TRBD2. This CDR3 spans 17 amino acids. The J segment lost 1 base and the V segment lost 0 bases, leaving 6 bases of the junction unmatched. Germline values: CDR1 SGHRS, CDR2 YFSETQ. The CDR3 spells CASSLVASGVNTGELFF. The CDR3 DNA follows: TGCGCCAGCAGCTTGGTGGCTAGCGGAGTGAACACCGGGGAGCTGTTTTTT. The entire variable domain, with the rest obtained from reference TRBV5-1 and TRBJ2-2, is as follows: KAGVTQTPRYLIKTRGQQVTLSCSPISGHRSVSWYQQTPGQGLQFLFEYFSETQRNKGNFPGRFSGRQFSNSRSEMNVSTLELGDSALYLCASSLVASGVNTGELFFGEGSRLTVL.

The CDR3, as DNA: TGTGCCAGCAGCTTGTTCCGGCGGAACACTGAAGCTTTCTTT. This sequence encodes CASSLFRRNTEAFF. The chain employs TRBV5-5 and TRBJ1-1; D gene unclear. Germline assignment: CDR1 SGHKS and CDR2 YYEKEE (reference sequence). V was trimmed by 1 base and J by 1 base, leaving 8 bases between them. This CDR3 contains 14 residues.

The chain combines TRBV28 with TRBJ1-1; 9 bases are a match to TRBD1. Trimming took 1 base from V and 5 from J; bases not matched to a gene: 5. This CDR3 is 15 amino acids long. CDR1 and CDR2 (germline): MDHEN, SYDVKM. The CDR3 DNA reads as TGTGCCAGCAGTTTATCCGGACAGGGGAGTACTGAAGCTTTCTTT. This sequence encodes CASSLSGQGSTEAFF.

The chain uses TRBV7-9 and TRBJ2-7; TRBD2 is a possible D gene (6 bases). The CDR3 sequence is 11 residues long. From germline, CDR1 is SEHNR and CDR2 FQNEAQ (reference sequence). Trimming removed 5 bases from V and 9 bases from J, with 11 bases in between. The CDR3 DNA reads TGTGCCAGCAGCCAGGGAGGCTGGCAGTACTTC. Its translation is CASSQGGWQYF.

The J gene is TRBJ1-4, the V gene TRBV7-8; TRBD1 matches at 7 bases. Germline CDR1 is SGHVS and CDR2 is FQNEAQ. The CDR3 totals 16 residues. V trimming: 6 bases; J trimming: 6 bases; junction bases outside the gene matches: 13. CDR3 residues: CASRHNQGVPHEKLFF. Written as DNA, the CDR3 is TGTGCCAGCAGACATAATCAGGGGGTTCCACATGAAAAACTGTTTTTT. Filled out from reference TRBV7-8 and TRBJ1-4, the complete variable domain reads GAGVSQSPRYKVAKRGQDVALRCDPISGHVSLFWYQQALGQGPEFLTYFQNEAQLDKSGLPSDRFFAERPEGSVSTLKIQRTQQEDSAVYLCASRHNQGVPHEKLFFGSGTQLSVL.

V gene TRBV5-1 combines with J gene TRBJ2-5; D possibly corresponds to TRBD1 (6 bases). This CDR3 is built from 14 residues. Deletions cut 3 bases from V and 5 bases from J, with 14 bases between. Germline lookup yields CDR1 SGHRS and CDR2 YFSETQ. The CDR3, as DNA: TGCGCCAGCAGCTGGCAAACAGGGTGGGAGACCCAGTACTTC. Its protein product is CASSWQTGWETQYF.

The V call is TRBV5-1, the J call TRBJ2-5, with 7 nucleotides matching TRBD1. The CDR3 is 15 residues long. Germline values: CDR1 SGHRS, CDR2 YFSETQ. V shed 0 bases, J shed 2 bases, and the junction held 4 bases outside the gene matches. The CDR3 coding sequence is TGCGCCAGCAGCTTGGGGGACAGAACTCAAGAGACCCAGTACTTC. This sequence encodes CASSLGDRTQETQYF.

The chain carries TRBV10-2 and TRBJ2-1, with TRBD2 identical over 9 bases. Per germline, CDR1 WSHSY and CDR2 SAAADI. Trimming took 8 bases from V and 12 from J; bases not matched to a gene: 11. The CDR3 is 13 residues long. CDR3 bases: TGCGCCAGCTCCGGGACTAGCTATGCGGGGCAGTTCTTC. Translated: CASSGTSYAGQFF.

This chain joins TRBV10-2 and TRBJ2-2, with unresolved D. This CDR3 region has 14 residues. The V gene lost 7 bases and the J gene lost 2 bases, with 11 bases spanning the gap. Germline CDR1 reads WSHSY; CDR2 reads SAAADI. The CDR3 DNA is TGCGCCAGCAACTTTGGGGTTAACACCGGGGAGCTGTTTTTT. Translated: CASNFGVNTGELFF.

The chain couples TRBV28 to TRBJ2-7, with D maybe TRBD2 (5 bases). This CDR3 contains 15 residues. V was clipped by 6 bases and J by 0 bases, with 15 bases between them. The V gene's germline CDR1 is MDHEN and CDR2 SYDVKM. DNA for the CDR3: TGTGCCAGCAGGGCACCGGGCACTAGCTCCTACGAGCAGTACTTC. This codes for CASRAPGTSSYEQYF.

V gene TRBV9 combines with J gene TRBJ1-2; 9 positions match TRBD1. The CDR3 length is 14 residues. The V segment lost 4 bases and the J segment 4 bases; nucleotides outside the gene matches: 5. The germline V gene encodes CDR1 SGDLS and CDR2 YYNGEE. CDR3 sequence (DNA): TGTGCCAGCAGCCGGGACAGGGATCCCTATGGCTACACCTTC. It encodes CASSRDRDPYGYTF.

As DNA, the CDR3 is TGTGCCAGCAGGCCCGACAGGGGTAACACCGGGGAGCTGTTTTTT. This encodes CASRPDRGNTGELFF. This sequence joins TRBV25-1 and TRBJ2-2; 8 bases match TRBD1. The V gene end was trimmed by 6 bases and the J gene end by 2 bases; junction bases not matched to a gene: 5. The CDR3 contains 15 residues. Germline V gene data show CDR1 as MGHDK and CDR2 as SYGVNS.

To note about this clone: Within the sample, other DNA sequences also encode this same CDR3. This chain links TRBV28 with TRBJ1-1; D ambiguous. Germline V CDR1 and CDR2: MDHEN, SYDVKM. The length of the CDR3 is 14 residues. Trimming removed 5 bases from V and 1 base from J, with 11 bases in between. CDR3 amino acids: CASSPGTENTEAFF. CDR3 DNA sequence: TGTGCCAGCAGTCCCGGCACAGAGAACACTGAAGCTTTCTTT.

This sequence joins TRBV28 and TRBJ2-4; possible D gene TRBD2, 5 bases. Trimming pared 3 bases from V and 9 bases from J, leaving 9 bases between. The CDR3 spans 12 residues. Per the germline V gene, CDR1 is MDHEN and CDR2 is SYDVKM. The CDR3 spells CASSLRASIQYF. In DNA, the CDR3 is TGTGCCAGCAGTTTGAGGGCGTCCATTCAGTACTTC.

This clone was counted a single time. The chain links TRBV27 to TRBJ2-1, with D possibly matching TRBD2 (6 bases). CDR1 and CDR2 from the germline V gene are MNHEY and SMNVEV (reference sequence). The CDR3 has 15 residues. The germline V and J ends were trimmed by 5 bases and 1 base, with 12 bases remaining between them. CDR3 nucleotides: TGTGCCAGCAGTCCGCGGGGACCTTCCTACAATGAGCAGTTCTTC. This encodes CASSPRGPSYNEQFF.

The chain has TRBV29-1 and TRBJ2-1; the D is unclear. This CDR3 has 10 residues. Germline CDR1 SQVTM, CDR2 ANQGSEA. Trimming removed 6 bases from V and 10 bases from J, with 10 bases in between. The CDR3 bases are TGCAGCGTCTTCTCCCGCGAGCAGTTCTTC. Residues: CSVFSREQFF.

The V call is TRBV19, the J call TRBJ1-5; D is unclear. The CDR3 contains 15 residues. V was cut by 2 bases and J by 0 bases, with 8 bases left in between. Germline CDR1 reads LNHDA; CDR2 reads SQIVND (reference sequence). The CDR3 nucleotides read TGTGCCAGTAGTATATCAAGGGATAGCAATCAGCCCCAGCATTTT. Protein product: CASSISRDSNQPQHF.